The source of this T cell receptor beta chain is a study of T cell responses to AZD1222 COVID-19 vaccine. For this clone: Its antigen is undetermined.

Sequencing used immunoSEQ multiplex PCR; TCRdb keeps in-frame clones, though not all of them. The repertoire includes some 150,000 clones, approximately 90% of them detected once, and approximately 3% sits in the top ten. The germline V gene has CDR1 MNHEY and CDR2 SMNVEV (reference sequence). The CDR3 has 13 residues. Trimming pared 2 bases from V and 8 bases from J, leaving 10 bases between. Study-wide points: After two AZD1222 doses, spike-specific TCR breadth and depth rose versus day 0. Clonal diversity was possibly underestimated, and white British individuals and females predominated among donors. Within unmutated variant regions lay the reported targets of nearly half of spike-specific TCRs.

Pooled samples include second doses given at about 4 or 12 weeks. V is TRBV27 and J is TRBJ2-1; no clear D gene. The sequenced sample was peripheral blood, obtained 28 days after the second AZD1222 dose. This receptor was identified in an adult who received the AZD1222 COVID-19 vaccine. Here the CDR3 DNA reads TGTGCCAGCAGTTTAGTGGGGTGGGATGAGCAGTTCTTC. Translation gives CASSLVGWDEQFF.